A selection of T cell receptor beta chains follows, all from one sample in a study of blood T cell repertoires in COVID-19. Using immunoSEQ multiplex PCR, the repertoire was profiled, and TCRdb retains in-frame clones only, with some absent. The sample has about 100,000 clones, around 82% seen once. The sequenced sample consisted of peripheral blood. All receptors come from a human donor in a cohort sampled during active COVID-19. Each CDR3 is given with its conserved first and last residue. D genes are given only for firm matches. Rows give clone size only sometimes, using once, few, many, or a class for an expanded clone.

clone_size,d_call,j_call,v_call,cdr3_nt,cdr3_aa
NA,NA,TRBJ2-2,TRBV19,TGTGCCAGTAGTATAGTCTTATCGGGAGAGCTGTTTTTT,CASSIVLSGELFF
once,TRBD1,TRBJ2-1,TRBV7-9,TGTGCCAGCAGCACCGGGACAGAAATTTACAATGAGCAGTTCTTC,CASSTGTEIYNEQFF
NA,TRBD1,TRBJ2-2,TRBV19,TGTGCCAGTACCCTCTCATCCCGGGACAGGGGGACCGGGGAGCTGTTTTTT,CASTLSSRDRGTGELFF
NA,NA,TRBJ1-2,TRBV12-3/TRBV12-4,TGTGCCATCCATGACAGGCCCTATGGCTACACCTTC,CAIHDRPYGYTF
NA,TRBD1,TRBJ1-5,TRBV10-3,TGTGCCACTTCCACGCCGGGACAGGGGGCATCGGGTTATCAGCCCCAGCATTTT,CATSTPGQGASGYQPQHF
few,NA,TRBJ2-1,TRBV5-1,TGCGCCAGCAGCTTGGCGGGGAGCTCGGCCAATGAGCAGTTCTTC,CASSLAGSSANEQFF
once,NA,TRBJ1-1,TRBV3-1/TRBV3-2,TGTGCCAGCAGCCAAGCTATGGTTGGAGGTGCTGAAGCTTTCTTT,CASSQAMVGGAEAFF
NA,NA,TRBJ2-1,TRBV4-3,TGCGCCAGCAGCCAGGGACTCCAATCCTACAATGAGCAGTTCTTC,CASSQGLQSYNEQFF
NA,TRBD2,TRBJ2-1,TRBV28,TGTGCCAGCCTGAGGAGCGGGATGGCCTACAATGAGCAGTTCTTC,CASLRSGMAYNEQFF
NA,NA,TRBJ1-5,TRBV10-1,TGCGCCAGCCTACGGGGGGTTACGACCCAGCATTTT,CASLRGVTTQHF
NA,TRBD2,TRBJ2-5,TRBV30,TGTGCCTGGAGTAAGCGGGGAGGGTTAGAGACCCAGTACTTC,CAWSKRGGLETQYF
NA,NA,TRBJ2-1,TRBV10-2,TGCGCCAGCAATCGGGGAAGCTCCTACAATGAGCAGTTCTTC,CASNRGSSYNEQFF
once,NA,TRBJ1-2,TRBV15,TGTGCCACCAGCACCATACGCGGGTCAGGGGAAGTGTCGAGCTATGGCTACACCTTC,CATSTIRGSGEVSSYGYTF
few,NA,TRBJ2-3,TRBV28,TGTGCCAGCACCTCTTCCGATACGCAGTATTTT,CASTSSDTQYF
NA,NA,TRBJ1-1,TRBV5-1,TGCGCCAGTGGCCCGAGAGGCCCCGAGGACACTGAAGCTTTCTTT,CASGPRGPEDTEAFF
NA,NA,TRBJ1-5,TRBV6-5,TGTGCCAGCAGTTTCTCGCCGGGTCAGCCCCAGCATTTT,CASSFSPGQPQHF
once,NA,TRBJ1-4,TRBV19,TGTGCCAGTAGCGGACAAATGACTGCAACTAATGAAAAACTGTTTTTT,CASSGQMTATNEKLFF
NA,TRBD2,TRBJ2-2,TRBV29-1,TGCAGCGCAATGGGGGGACTAGCGGCAACCGGGGAGCTGTTTTTT,CSAMGGLAATGELFF
NA,NA,TRBJ1-2,TRBV16,TGTGCCAGCAGCCAATCGGGGGGGTCTAACTATGGCTACACCTTC,CASSQSGGSNYGYTF
NA,NA,TRBJ1-2,TRBV10-3,TGTGCCATCAGTGCAGGACGGGACTACACCTTC,CAISAGRDYTF
few,NA,TRBJ1-4,TRBV10-3,TGTGCCATCAGTGAGTCAGGGGGAGTTCCGGCAACTAATGAAAAACTGTTTTTT,CAISESGGVPATNEKLFF
NA,NA,TRBJ2-7,TRBV12-5,TGTGCTAGTGGTTTGGTAAAACGGGAGGGGGCGCACGAGCAGTACTTC,CASGLVKREGAHEQYF
once,TRBD1,TRBJ1-2,TRBV19,TGTGCCAGTAGTATAGGAAACAGGGGTGGCGGCTACACCTTC,CASSIGNRGGGYTF
few,TRBD1,TRBJ1-3,TRBV7-9,TGTGCCAGCAGCTCGGGGACAGGGAAGTTGACTGGAAACACCATATATTTT,CASSSGTGKLTGNTIYF
NA,NA,TRBJ2-3,TRBV28,TGTGCCAGCAGTTTAAGGCAGAGCGGATTAGGAGATACGCAGTATTTT,CASSLRQSGLGDTQYF
NA,TRBD2,TRBJ2-1,TRBV4-1,TGCGCCAGCAGCCTCGATGCTAGCGGGAGCAGCAATGAGCAGTTCTTC,CASSLDASGSSNEQFF
once,NA,TRBJ2-1,TRBV27,TGTGCCAGCAGTTTATCGAGCATGCCTTTCAATGAGCAGTTCTTC,CASSLSSMPFNEQFF
NA,NA,TRBJ1-6,TRBV10-3,TGTGCCATCAGTCCACAGGATAATTCACCCCTCCACTTT,CAISPQDNSPLHF
once,NA,TRBJ1-5,TRBV10-1,TGCGCCAGCAGTGAGTCAGGGGGATACCTTTTCAATCAGCCCCAGCATTTT,CASSESGGYLFNQPQHF
NA,NA,TRBJ2-5,TRBV7-9,TGTGCCAGCAGCGTCCGCACAGGGATGGGAGAGACCCAGTACTTC,CASSVRTGMGETQYF
NA,TRBD2,TRBJ2-3,TRBV7-2,TGTGCCAGCAGCTTGGGACTAGCGGACACAGATACGCAGTATTTT,CASSLGLADTDTQYF